Presented here are 26 T cell receptor beta chains from one specimen sequenced in a study of early T cells in non-severe SARS-CoV-2 infection. TCRdb analysed the 5' RACE reads with MiXCR anew, one entry per CDR3 protein. The table has tens of thousands of distinct CDR3 sequences, around 12% seen once. Sequencing was done on a sample of whole blood. The receptors derive from an adult who was a healthcare worker with PCR-confirmed SARS-CoV-2 infection or an uninfected control (not recorded which).

The rearrangement joins TRBV29-1 to TRBJ2-5; D uncertain. V lost 4 bases to trimming and J lost 3 bases, with 6 bases between them. The CDR3 has 11 amino acids. Germline V gene lookup returns CDR1 SQVTM and CDR2 ANQGSEA. The DNA of the CDR3 is TGCAGCGTTGTCCCCAAAGAGACCCAGTACTTC. Its protein is CSVVPKETQYF.

There are many counts of this clonotype. The chain joins TRBV6-5 to TRBJ2-2; 7 bases are shared with TRBD1. This CDR3 comprises 16 residues. Unmatched junction bases numbered 6, after V lost 0 bases and J lost 5 bases. Germline V lookup: CDR1 MNHEY, CDR2 SVGAGI. The CDR3 nucleotides are TGTGCCAGCAGTTACTCGTGGGACAGCGGAACCGGGGAGCTGTTTTTT. Translated, it gives CASSYSWDSGTGELFF.

This clonotype was picked up many times. The chain carries TRBV24-1 and TRBJ1-2; D gene ambiguous. Trimming removed 2 bases from V and 4 bases from J, with 19 bases in between. Per the germline V gene, CDR1 is KGHDR and CDR2 is SFDVKD. CDR3 length equals 17 residues. CDR3 sequence (DNA): TGTGCCACCAGTGATTCCCGGACGGCAAAACTTGGCTATGGCTACACCTTC. Its translation: CATSDSRTAKLGYGYTF.

There are many counts of this clonotype. This sequence joins TRBV5-4 and TRBJ2-5, with D perhaps TRBD2 (6 bases). The CDR3 length is 16 residues. Looked up from germline, CDR1 is SGHNT and CDR2 is YYREEE (reference sequence). The ends were cut back, 3 bases at V and 1 base at J, with 16 bases in the middle. The CDR3 DNA sequence: TGTGCCAGCAGCTCGGGGGTGCGAGGGCCCCAAGAGACCCAGTACTTC. Translation: CASSSGVRGPQETQYF.

This clonotype was seen repeatedly, ten times or more. The gene calls are TRBV3-1 and TRBJ1-2; D unclear. V dropped 1 base and J dropped 4 bases, with 7 bases sitting between them. The CDR3 sequence is 13 residues long. Germline V gives CDR1 LGHDT, CDR2 YNNKEL (reference sequence). CDR3 sequence reads: CASSQGYAYGYTF. CDR3 coding DNA: TGTGCCAGCAGCCAAGGGTACGCCTATGGCTACACCTTC. The full variable domain, in which reference TRBV3-1 and TRBJ1-2 provide the parts outside the CDR3, is DTAVSQTPKYLVTQMGNDKSIKCEQNLGHDTMYWYKQDSKKFLKIMFSYNNKELIINETVPNRFSPKSPDKAHLNLHINSLELGDSAVYFCASSQGYAYGYTFGSGTRLTVV.

This clonotype was counted at least ten times. The chain recombines TRBV5-1 with TRBJ1-3, with D hard to call. CDR3 length equals 15 residues. CDR1 and CDR2 from the germline V gene are SGHRS and YFSETQ. V lost 4 bases, J lost 0 bases, and 11 bases lay in between. In DNA, the CDR3 is TGCGCCAGCAGCCTAGACGGTAGCTCTGGAAACACCATATATTTT. This translates into CASSLDGSSGNTIYF.

This clonotype was observed a few times. This chain joins TRBV12-3 or TRBV12-4 and TRBJ1-2; D remains unclear. V shed 5 bases and J shed 3 bases, with 13 bases lying between them. This CDR3 spans 14 amino acids. DNA of the CDR3: TGTGCCAGCAGTGTAGGGCGGGGAGACTATGGCTACACCTTC. As protein: CASSVGRGDYGYTF.

This clonotype appeared many times. The chain employs TRBV10-2 and TRBJ2-5; D gene unclear. Per the germline V gene, CDR1 is WSHSY and CDR2 is SAAADI. The CDR3 covers 14 residues. V dropped 6 bases and J dropped 7 bases, with 18 bases sitting between them. The CDR3 DNA reads TGCGCCAGCAGCCAAAACCTCCTACAGAGGACCCAGTACTTC. Translated: CASSQNLLQRTQYF.

The chain couples TRBV24-1 to TRBJ2-1; D remains ambiguous. In germline, CDR1 is KGHDR, CDR2 SFDVKD. This CDR3 has 15 residues. The ends were cut back, 4 bases at V and 1 base at J, with 10 bases in the middle. The CDR3 loop reads CATSEGGRSYNEQFF. The CDR3 DNA reads TGTGCCACCAGTGAGGGTGGCCGGTCCTACAATGAGCAGTTCTTC.

This clonotype was counted only a few times. The genes are TRBV5-1 and TRBJ1-3, with 9 bases aligning to TRBD1. The CDR3 length is 15 residues. Germline CDR1 is SGHRS and CDR2 is YFSETQ. Trimming cost V 5 bases and J 2 bases; bases outside gene matches: 5. CDR3 DNA sequence: TGCGCCAGCAGTCACGGGGACAGGGCTGGAAACACCATATATTTT. Residues: CASSHGDRAGNTIYF.

This clonotype was detected many times. V gene TRBV14 combines with J gene TRBJ2-7; D not resolved. Between the trimmed V and J ends, which lost 2 bases and 4 bases, there was a span of 15 bases. Germline CDR1 is SGHDN and CDR2 is FVKESK. This CDR3 has 15 amino acids. The CDR3 here is CASSQSAGPYYEQYF. CDR3 DNA: TGTGCCAGCAGCCAATCCGCAGGACCATATTACGAGCAGTACTTC.

This clonotype was observed at least ten times. The chain carries TRBV6-6 and TRBJ2-7; 8 bases agree with TRBD1. CDR3 size: 14 residues. CDR1 MNHNY and CDR2 SVGAGI come from the germline V gene (reference sequence). V gave up 6 bases and J gave up 4 bases; unmatched junction bases: 8. CDR3 residues: CASRITGGMYEQYF. The CDR3 region has the DNA TGTGCCAGCAGGATTACAGGGGGAATGTACGAGCAGTACTTC.

This clonotype was seen many times. The chain combines TRBV5-1 with TRBJ2-7, with TRBD2 matching 8 bases. The germline gives CDR1 SGHRS, CDR2 YFSETQ. The CDR3 is made up of 15 amino acids. V dropped 5 bases and J dropped 1; count of bases not matched to a gene: 8. The CDR3 here is CASSPSRGESYEQYF. For the CDR3, the DNA is TGCGCCAGCAGTCCATCGCGGGGGGAATCCTACGAGCAGTACTTC.

This clonotype came up a few times. The chain recombines TRBV29-1 with TRBJ1-1; D is perhaps TRBD1 (6 bases). This CDR3 comprises 12 residues. The V gene's germline CDR1 is SQVTM and CDR2 ANQGSEA. V was cut by 7 bases and J by 4 bases, with 13 bases left in between. CDR3 protein: CSADRRGTEAFF. The CDR3 DNA is TGCAGCGCGGACAGACGAGGCACTGAAGCTTTCTTT.

This clonotype was found a few times. The chain couples TRBV29-1 to TRBJ2-1; D possibly corresponds to TRBD2 (7 bases). Germline V gene sequence: CDR1 SQVTM, CDR2 ANQGSEA. The V end was cut by 7 bases, the J end by 8 bases, with 15 bases between. The CDR3 covers 12 residues. The CDR3 reads CSGRGGADEQFF. The CDR3 bases are TGCAGCGGTAGGGGGGGGGCCGATGAGCAGTTCTTC.

This clonotype was counted a few times. The gene calls are TRBV18 and TRBJ2-5; either TRBD1 or TRBD2 may fit D (6 bases each). V lost 4 bases and J 2 bases, leaving 23 bases between the germline ends. From germline, CDR1 is KGHSH and CDR2 LQKENI. This CDR3 is 18 amino acids long. The CDR3 DNA reads TGTGCCAGCTCACTCCTCTCAACAGGGAGGTCCCCTCAAGAGACCCAGTACTTC. Its translation: CASSLLSTGRSPQETQYF.

This clonotype has only a few counts. The chain recombines TRBV3-1 with TRBJ1-2, with 7 bases identical to TRBD1. Germline lookup yields CDR1 LGHDT and CDR2 YNNKEL (reference sequence). The V gene end was trimmed by 1 base and the J gene end by 3 bases; junction bases not matched to a gene: 5. The CDR3 spans 15 residues. This chain's CDR3 is CASSQVEGGYYGYTF. Written as DNA, the CDR3 is TGTGCCAGCAGCCAAGTTGAAGGGGGCTACTATGGCTACACCTTC. Full variable domain (missing parts from reference TRBV3-1 and TRBJ1-2): DTAVSQTPKYLVTQMGNDKSIKCEQNLGHDTMYWYKQDSKKFLKIMFSYNNKELIINETVPNRFSPKSPDKAHLNLHINSLELGDSAVYFCASSQVEGGYYGYTFGSGTRLTVV.

This clonotype was found a few times. The chain's CDR3 is CASSPGYREQFF. The CDR3 DNA follows: TGTGCCAGCTCACCAGGGTACCGGGAGCAGTTCTTC. The J gene is TRBJ2-1, the V gene TRBV18; D call uncertain. There are 12 residues in the CDR3. Trimming took off 2 bases at V and 10 bases at J, with 9 bases between the two ends. Germline V gene sequence: CDR1 KGHSH, CDR2 LQKENI.

In its sample, this clonotype was seen many times. The chain combines TRBV5-1 with TRBJ2-7, with D maybe TRBD1 (11 bases). The V end lost 4 bases, the J end lost 6 bases, and 20 bases lay between the germline ends. Germline CDR1 SGHRS, CDR2 YFSETQ. The CDR3 runs 15 residues. The CDR3 region is CASSTSGTGGTEQYF. The CDR3 DNA reads TGCGCCAGCAGCACTAGCGGGACAGGGGGTACCGAGCAGTACTTC.

This clonotype has just a few counts. Possible read error: a much larger clone is one base away. The chain has TRBV14 and TRBJ2-3; D is possibly TRBD1 (6 bases). Germline V gene sequence: CDR1 SGHDN, CDR2 FVKESK. V lost 0 bases and J 2 bases, leaving 12 bases between the germline ends. The CDR3 runs 16 residues. This chain's CDR3 is CASSQDHTGHTDTQYF. Written as DNA, the CDR3 is TGTGCCAGCAGCCAAGATCACACAGGGCACACAGATACGCAGTATTTT.

This clonotype was counted between two and nine times. The chain carries TRBV7-2 and TRBJ2-1; possibly TRBD1 for D (5 bases). The CDR3 loop spans 13 amino acids. Trimming shortened V by 1 base and J by 7 bases, and 8 bases separated the two germline ends. Germline V gene sequence: CDR1 SGHTA, CDR2 FQGNSA. The chain's CDR3 is CASSLGGLNEQFF. CDR3 nucleotide sequence: TGTGCCAGCAGCTTAGGGGGCCTTAATGAGCAGTTCTTC.

This clonotype was seen a handful of times. The V call is TRBV13, the J call TRBJ2-1, with a weak D call TRBD2 (6 bases). V dropped 5 bases and J dropped 9 bases, with 8 bases sitting between them. The CDR3 sequence is 11 residues long. Germline loops: CDR1 PRHDT, CDR2 FYEKMQ (reference sequence). CDR3 nucleotides: TGTGCCAGCAGCAGTAGCGGTGAGCAGTTCTTC. Amino acids: CASSSSGEQFF.

This clonotype occurred a few times. The chain links TRBV6-5 to TRBJ2-3; D could derive from TRBD1 or TRBD2 (6 bases each). The length of the CDR3 is 16 residues. The V and J ends lost 6 bases and 1 base respectively, with 17 bases between them. Germline CDR1 is MNHEY and CDR2 is SVGAGI. This chain's CDR3 is CASRGDGGVRTDTQYF. The CDR3 DNA sequence: TGTGCCAGCAGAGGCGACGGGGGCGTACGCACAGATACGCAGTATTTT.

This clonotype occurred many times. This chain connects TRBV24-1 to TRBJ2-7; D not resolved. Germline V lookup: CDR1 KGHDR, CDR2 SFDVKD. V was pared by 4 bases and J by 7 bases, with 16 bases between. CDR3 length: 14 residues. The CDR3 bases are TGTGCCACCAGTGACGGTAACAGCGTCGGGGAGCAGTACTTC. Protein product: CATSDGNSVGEQYF.

This clonotype rates as medium-sized (0.01 to 0.1%). The V and J genes are TRBV12-2 and TRBJ2-7; the D call of TRBD1 is as the table states it, not checked on the DNA. TRBV12-2 is an annotated pseudogene. The CDR3 is 19 amino acids. CDR3 sequence: CASRLAGRGLFSSLWEQYF. CDR3 DNA: TGTGCAAGTCGCTTAGCAGGCAGGGGGTTATTTTCCTCCCTTTGGGAGCAGTACTTC.

This clonotype was recorded many times. This sequence joins TRBV2 and TRBJ1-1, with 7 bases lining up with TRBD1. This CDR3 spans 13 amino acids. In germline, CDR1 is SNHLY, CDR2 FYNNEI. Trimming cost V 6 bases and J 6 bases; bases outside gene matches: 7. CDR3 region: CASSHDRDPEAFF. The CDR3 nucleotides are TGTGCCAGCAGCCACGACAGGGACCCTGAAGCTTTCTTT.